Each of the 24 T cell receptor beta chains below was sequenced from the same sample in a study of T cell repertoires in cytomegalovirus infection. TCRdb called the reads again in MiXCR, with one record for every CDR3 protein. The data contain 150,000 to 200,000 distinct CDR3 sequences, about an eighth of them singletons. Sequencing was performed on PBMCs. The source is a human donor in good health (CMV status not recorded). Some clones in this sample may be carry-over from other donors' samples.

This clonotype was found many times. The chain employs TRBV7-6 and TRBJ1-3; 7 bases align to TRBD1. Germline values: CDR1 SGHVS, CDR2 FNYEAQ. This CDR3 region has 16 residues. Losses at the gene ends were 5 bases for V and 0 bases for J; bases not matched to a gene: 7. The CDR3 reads CASSRSGTASGNTIYF. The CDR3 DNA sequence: TGTGCCAGCAGCAGATCGGGGACAGCCTCTGGAAACACCATATATTTT.

The CDR3 DNA is TGTGCCAGTAGTATTCTCCGAGCGGGAGTGGATGAGCAGTTCTTC. The encoded protein is CASSILRAGVDEQFF. The chain couples TRBV19 to TRBJ2-1; TRBD2 agrees at 8 bases. This CDR3 contains 15 residues. CDR1 and CDR2 (germline): LNHDA, SQIVND (reference sequence). The ends lost 3 bases at V and 8 bases at J; junction bases unmatched: 9.

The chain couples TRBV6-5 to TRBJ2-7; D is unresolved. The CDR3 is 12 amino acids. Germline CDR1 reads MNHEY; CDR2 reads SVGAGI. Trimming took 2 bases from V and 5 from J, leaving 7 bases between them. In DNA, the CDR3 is TGTGCCAGCAGTTACCGCGGAGACGAGCAGTACTTC. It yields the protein CASSYRGDEQYF.

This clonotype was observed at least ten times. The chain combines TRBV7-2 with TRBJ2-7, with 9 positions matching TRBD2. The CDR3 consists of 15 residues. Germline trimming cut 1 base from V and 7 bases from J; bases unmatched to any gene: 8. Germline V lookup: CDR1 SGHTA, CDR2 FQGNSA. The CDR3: CASSLVLAGASEQYF. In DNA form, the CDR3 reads TGTGCCAGCAGCTTAGTGTTAGCGGGAGCCTCAGAGCAGTACTTC.

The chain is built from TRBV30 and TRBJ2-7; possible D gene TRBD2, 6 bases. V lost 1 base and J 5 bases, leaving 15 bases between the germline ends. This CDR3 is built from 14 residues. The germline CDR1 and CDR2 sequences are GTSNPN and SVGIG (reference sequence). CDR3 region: CAWSGRTTHHEQYF. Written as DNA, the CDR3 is TGTGCCTGGAGTGGGAGGACTACTCATCACGAGCAGTACTTC.

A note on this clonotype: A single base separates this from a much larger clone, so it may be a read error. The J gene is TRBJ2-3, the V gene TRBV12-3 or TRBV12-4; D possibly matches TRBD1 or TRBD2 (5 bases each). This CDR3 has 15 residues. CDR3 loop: CASPSDGASTDTLYF. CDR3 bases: TGTGCCAGTCCTTCCGACGGGGCTAGCACAGATACGCTGTATTTT.

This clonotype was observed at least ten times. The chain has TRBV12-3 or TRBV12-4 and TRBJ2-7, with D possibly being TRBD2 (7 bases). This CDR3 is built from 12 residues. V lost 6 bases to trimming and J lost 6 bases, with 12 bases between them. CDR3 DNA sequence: TGTGCCAGCAGCTTCGGGGGGCCCGAGCAGTACTTC. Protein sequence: CASSFGGPEQYF.

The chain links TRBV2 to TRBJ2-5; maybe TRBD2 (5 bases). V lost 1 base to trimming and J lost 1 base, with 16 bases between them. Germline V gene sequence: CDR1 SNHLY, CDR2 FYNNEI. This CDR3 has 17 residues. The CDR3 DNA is TGTGCCAGCAGTGAAGTGGGGTTTAGAGCGGCCCAAGAGACCCAGTACTTC. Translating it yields CASSEVGFRAAQETQYF.

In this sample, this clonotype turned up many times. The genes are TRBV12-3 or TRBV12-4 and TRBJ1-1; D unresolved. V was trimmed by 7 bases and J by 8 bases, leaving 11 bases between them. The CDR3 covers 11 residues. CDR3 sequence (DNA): TGTGCCAGCACCATACGATCCGAAGCTTTCTTT. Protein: CASTIRSEAFF.

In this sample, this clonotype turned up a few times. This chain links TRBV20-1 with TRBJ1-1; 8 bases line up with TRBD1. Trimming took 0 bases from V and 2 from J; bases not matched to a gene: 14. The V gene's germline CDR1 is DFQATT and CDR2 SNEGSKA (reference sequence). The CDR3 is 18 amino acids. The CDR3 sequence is CSARDLHRSQGVNTEAFF. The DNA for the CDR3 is TGCAGTGCTAGAGATCTGCACAGGTCACAGGGGGTCAACACTGAAGCTTTCTTT.

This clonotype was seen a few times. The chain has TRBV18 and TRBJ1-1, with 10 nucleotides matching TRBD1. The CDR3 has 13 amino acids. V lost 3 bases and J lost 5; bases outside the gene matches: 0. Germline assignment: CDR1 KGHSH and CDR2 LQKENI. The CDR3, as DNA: TGTGCCAGCTCACCGGACAGGGGGACTGAAGCTTTCTTT. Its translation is CASSPDRGTEAFF.

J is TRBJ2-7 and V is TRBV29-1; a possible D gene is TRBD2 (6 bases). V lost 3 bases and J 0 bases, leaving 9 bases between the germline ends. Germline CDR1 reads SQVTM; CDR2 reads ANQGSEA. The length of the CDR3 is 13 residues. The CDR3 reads CSVEGSGSYEQYF. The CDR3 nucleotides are TGCAGCGTTGAGGGTAGCGGCTCCTACGAGCAGTACTTC.

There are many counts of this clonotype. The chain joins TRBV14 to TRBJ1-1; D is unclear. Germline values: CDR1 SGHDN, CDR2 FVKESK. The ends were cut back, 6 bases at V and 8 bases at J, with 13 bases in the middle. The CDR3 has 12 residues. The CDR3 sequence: CASSHGGGEAFF. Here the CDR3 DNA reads TGTGCCAGCAGTCATGGAGGAGGGGAAGCTTTCTTT.

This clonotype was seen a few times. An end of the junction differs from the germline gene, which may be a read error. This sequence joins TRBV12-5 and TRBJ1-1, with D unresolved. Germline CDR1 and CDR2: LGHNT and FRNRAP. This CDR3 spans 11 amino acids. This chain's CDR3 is CASGVVAEAFF. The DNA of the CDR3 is TGTGCTAGTGGTGTGGTGGCCGAAGCTTTCTTT.

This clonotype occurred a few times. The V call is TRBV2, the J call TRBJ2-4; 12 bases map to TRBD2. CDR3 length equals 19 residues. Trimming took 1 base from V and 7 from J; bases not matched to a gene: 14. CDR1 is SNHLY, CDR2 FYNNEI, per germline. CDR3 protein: CASSEDNPLAGGPGNIQYF. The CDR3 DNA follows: TGTGCCAGCAGTGAAGATAATCCTCTAGCGGGAGGGCCAGGGAACATTCAGTACTTC.

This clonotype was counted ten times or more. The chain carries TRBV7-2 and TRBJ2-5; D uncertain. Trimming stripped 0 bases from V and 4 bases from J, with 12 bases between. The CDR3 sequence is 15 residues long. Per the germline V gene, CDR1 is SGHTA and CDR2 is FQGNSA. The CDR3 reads CASSLALERRETQYF. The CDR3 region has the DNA TGTGCCAGCAGCTTAGCGCTGGAAAGGAGAGAGACCCAGTACTTC.

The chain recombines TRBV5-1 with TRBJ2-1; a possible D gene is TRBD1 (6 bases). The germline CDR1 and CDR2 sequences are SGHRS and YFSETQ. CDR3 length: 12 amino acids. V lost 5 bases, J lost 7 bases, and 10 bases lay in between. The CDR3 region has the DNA TGCGCCAGCAGAACCGACAGGAATGAGCAGTTCTTC. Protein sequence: CASRTDRNEQFF.

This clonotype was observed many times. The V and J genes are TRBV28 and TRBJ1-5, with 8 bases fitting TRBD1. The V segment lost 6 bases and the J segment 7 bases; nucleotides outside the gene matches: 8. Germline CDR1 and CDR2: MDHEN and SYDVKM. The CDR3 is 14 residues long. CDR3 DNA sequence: TGTGCCAGCAGGCTACGACAGGGGAGGCAGCCCCAGCATTTT. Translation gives CASRLRQGRQPQHF.

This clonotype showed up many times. CDR3 residues: CASSLYETTGANVLTF. The CDR3 DNA reads TGTGCCAGCAGCTTATATGAGACAACTGGGGCCAACGTCCTGACTTTC. V gene TRBV7-8 combines with J gene TRBJ2-6, with D hard to call. Germline V lookup: CDR1 SGHVS, CDR2 FQNEAQ. The CDR3 is 16 residues long. Trimming stripped 2 bases from V and 2 bases from J, with 10 bases between.

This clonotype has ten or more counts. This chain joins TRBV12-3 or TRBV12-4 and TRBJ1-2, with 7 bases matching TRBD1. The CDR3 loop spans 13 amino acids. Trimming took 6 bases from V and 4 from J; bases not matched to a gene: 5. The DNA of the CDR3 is TGTGCCAGCAGCCCTGACAGGGCCTATGGCTACACCTTC. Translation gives CASSPDRAYGYTF.

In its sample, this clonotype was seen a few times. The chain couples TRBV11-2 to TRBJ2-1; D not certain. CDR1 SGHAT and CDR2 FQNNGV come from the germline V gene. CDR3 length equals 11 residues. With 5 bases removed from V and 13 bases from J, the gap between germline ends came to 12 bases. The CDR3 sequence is CASSPGVAQFF. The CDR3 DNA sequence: TGTGCCAGCAGCCCTGGAGTCGCTCAGTTCTTC. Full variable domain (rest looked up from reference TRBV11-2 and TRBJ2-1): EAGVAQSPRYKIIEKRQSVAFWCNPISGHATLYWYQQILGQGPKLLIQFQNNGVVDDSQLPKDRFSAERLKGVDSTLKIQPAKLEDSAVYLCASSPGVAQFFGPGTRLTVL.

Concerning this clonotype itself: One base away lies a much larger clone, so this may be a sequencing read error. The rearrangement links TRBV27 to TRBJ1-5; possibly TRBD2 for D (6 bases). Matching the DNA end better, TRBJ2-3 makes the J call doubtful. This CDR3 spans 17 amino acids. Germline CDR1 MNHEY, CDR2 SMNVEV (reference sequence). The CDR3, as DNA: TGTGCCAGCAGCCGTCAACCGGGACTGCGGGAAAGTCAGCCCCAGTATTTT. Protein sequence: CASSRQPGLRESQPQYF.

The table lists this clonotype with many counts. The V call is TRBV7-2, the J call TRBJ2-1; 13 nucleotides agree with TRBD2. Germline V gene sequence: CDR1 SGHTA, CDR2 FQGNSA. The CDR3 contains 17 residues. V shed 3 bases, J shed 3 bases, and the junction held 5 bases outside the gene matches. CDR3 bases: TGTGCCAGCAGCTTTCGGACTAGCGGGAGTTTCTACAATGAGCAGTTCTTC. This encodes CASSFRTSGSFYNEQFF.

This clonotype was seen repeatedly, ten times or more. The CDR3 DNA reads TGTGCCAGCAGTTTAAACGGACCCAATCAGCCCCAGCATTTT. This sequence encodes CASSLNGPNQPQHF. The J gene is TRBJ1-5, the V gene TRBV28, with D hard to call. Germline loops: CDR1 MDHEN, CDR2 SYDVKM. V lost 2 bases and J lost 3, with 8 bases in between. The CDR3 covers 14 residues. The variable domain in full, with the rest retrieved from reference TRBV28 and TRBJ1-5, is DVKVTQSSRYLVKRTGEKVFLECVQDMDHENMFWYRQDPGLGLRLIYFSYDVKMKEKGDIPEGYSVSREKKERFSLILESASTNQTSMYLCASSLNGPNQPQHFGDGTRLSIL.